The 28 T cell receptor beta chains reported below all come from one sample, sequenced in a study of CD4 T cells in relation to SARS-CoV-2 and coronaviruses. No cognate antigen is known for these TCRs. Sequenced by immunoSEQ multiplex PCR; TCRdb stores in-frame clones only, minus some. Of around 41,000 clones listed, about 87% are singletons. The sequencing sample was made of naive CD4+ T cells from PBMCs, cultured in vitro. The sample's subset: naive CD4+ T cells isolated by negative enrichment. The source of these receptors is an adult with COVID-19.

V usage is TRBV2 and J usage is TRBJ2-4, with 7 bases fitting TRBD2. The germline CDR1 and CDR2 sequences are SNHLY and FYNNEI. V trimming: 6 bases; J trimming: 1 base; junction bases outside the gene matches: 9. This CDR3 comprises 16 residues. DNA of the CDR3: TGTGCCAGCAGCCCCTCCGCGGGAGTGGCCAAAAACATTCAGTACTTC. Protein: CASSPSAGVAKNIQYF.

The chain joins TRBV18 to TRBJ2-7; 10 nucleotides line up with TRBD1. V lost 3 bases to trimming and J lost 2 bases; unmatched junction nucleotides: 4. Germline V CDR1 and CDR2: KGHSH, LQKENI. The CDR3 has 15 amino acids. CDR3 protein: CASSPGQGTTYEQYF. The DNA for the CDR3 is TGTGCCAGCTCACCGGGACAGGGGACAACCTACGAGCAGTACTTC.

The gene calls are TRBV28 and TRBJ2-1, with 9 bases that match TRBD1. The germline gives CDR1 MDHEN, CDR2 SYDVKM. This CDR3 is built from 16 residues. J lost 9 bases, V lost 7 bases, and 16 bases had no gene match. The CDR3 sequence: CASTLGGTGSFSEQFF. CDR3 coding DNA: TGTGCCAGCACCCTAGGGGGGACAGGGTCTTTTAGTGAGCAGTTCTTC.

V is TRBV10-2 and J is TRBJ1-1; 7 positions match TRBD1. This CDR3 region has 14 residues. J lost 1 base, V lost 7 bases, and 6 bases had no gene match. Germline loops: CDR1 WSHSY, CDR2 SAAADI. This chain's CDR3 is CASNPTGSNTEAFF. DNA of the CDR3: TGCGCCAGCAATCCGACAGGGTCGAACACTGAAGCTTTCTTT.

V is TRBV7-3 and J is TRBJ2-2, with D possibly matching TRBD1 (8 bases). Germline lookup yields CDR1 SGHTA and CDR2 FQGTGA. This CDR3 region has 16 residues. V gave up 4 bases and J gave up 5 bases, with 17 bases separating them. DNA for the CDR3: TGTGCCAGCAGCTCACCTACAGGGGGGGGAACCGGGGAGCTGTTTTTT. As protein: CASSSPTGGGTGELFF.

This chain joins TRBV6-5 and TRBJ2-7; D possibly corresponds to TRBD2 (6 bases). The CDR3 spans 11 residues. V lost 6 bases and J 7 bases, leaving 10 bases between the germline ends. The germline gives CDR1 MNHEY, CDR2 SVGAGI. The CDR3: CASSSRGEQYF. CDR3 in DNA: TGTGCCAGCAGCTCCCGGGGGGAGCAGTACTTC.

The V gene is TRBV5-4, the J gene TRBJ1-2; 11 nucleotides align to TRBD1. Germline CDR1 and CDR2: SGHNT and YYREEE (reference sequence). Germline trimming cut 4 bases from V and 4 bases from J; bases unmatched to any gene: 12. The CDR3 contains 17 residues. This CDR3 is CASSPIRSGQGAYGYTF. CDR3 nucleotide sequence: TGTGCCAGCAGCCCCATCAGGTCCGGACAGGGGGCCTATGGCTACACCTTC.

The chain combines TRBV27 with TRBJ1-6; D gene ambiguous. The length of the CDR3 is 15 residues. Looked up from germline, CDR1 is MNHEY and CDR2 is SMNVEV (reference sequence). The germline V and J ends were trimmed by 3 bases and 4 bases, with 10 bases remaining between them. CDR3 sequence: CASSLSISYNSPLHF. CDR3 nucleotide sequence: TGTGCCAGCAGTTTGTCGATAAGTTATAATTCACCCCTCCACTTT.

This clone was seen only a few times. The V call is TRBV5-1, the J call TRBJ2-7; 9 bases align to TRBD1. J gave up 5 bases and V 0 bases, and 12 bases lay outside the gene matches. This CDR3 region has 17 residues. From germline, CDR1 is SGHRS and CDR2 YFSETQ. The CDR3 loop reads CASSLGLSGTGYNEQYF. The DNA of the CDR3 is TGCGCCAGCAGCTTGGGTCTAAGTGGGACAGGGTACAACGAGCAGTACTTC.

The genes are TRBV5-1 and TRBJ2-7; 9 positions match TRBD2. The CDR3 contains 15 residues. V shed 0 bases and J 1 base; nucleotides not matched to a gene: 2. CDR1 SGHRS and CDR2 YFSETQ come from the germline V gene. As DNA, the CDR3 is TGCGCCAGCAGCTTGGGACTAGCGGTTTCCTACGAGCAGTACTTC. This encodes CASSLGLAVSYEQYF.

The chain recombines TRBV19 with TRBJ2-1, with 11 bases identical to TRBD2. This CDR3 has 16 residues. V was pared by 4 bases and J by 4 bases, with 6 bases of the junction left unmatched. Germline CDR1 and CDR2: LNHDA and SQIVND (reference sequence). The CDR3 region is CASSRFSGGVYNEQFF. The DNA for the CDR3 is TGTGCCAGTAGTAGATTTAGCGGGGGGGTTTACAATGAGCAGTTCTTC.

The chain is built from TRBV7-2 and TRBJ1-3, with D perhaps TRBD1 (5 bases). This CDR3 is built from 16 residues. Per the germline V gene, CDR1 is SGHTA and CDR2 is FQGNSA. The V end was cut by 1 base, the J end by 0 bases, with 10 bases between. The CDR3 region has the DNA TGTGCCAGCAGCTTAGTTCCGGGACGCTCTGGAAACACCATATATTTT. This sequence encodes CASSLVPGRSGNTIYF.

The chain joins TRBV18 to TRBJ1-2; 10 bases are a match to TRBD1. The CDR3 runs to 15 residues. Germline V gives CDR1 KGHSH, CDR2 LQKENI. J lost 6 bases, V lost 2 bases, and 6 bases had no gene match. This chain's CDR3 is CASSPGDRGPDGYTF. The CDR3 bases are TGTGCCAGCTCACCAGGTGACAGGGGGCCTGATGGCTACACCTTC.

V usage is TRBV27 and J usage is TRBJ1-2, with TRBD1 matching over 7 bases. Trimming at V came to 6 bases and at J to 1 base, leaving 8 bases not matched to a gene. The CDR3 consists of 15 residues. The germline V gene encodes CDR1 MNHEY and CDR2 SMNVEV (reference sequence). The CDR3 loop reads CASRKGAVFNYGYTF. DNA for the CDR3: TGTGCCAGCAGGAAGGGGGCAGTATTTAACTATGGCTACACCTTC.

The chain is built from TRBV18 and TRBJ2-7; the match to TRBD2 covers 7 bases. This CDR3 comprises 14 residues. Germline V CDR1 and CDR2: KGHSH, LQKENI. The ends lost 2 bases at V and 5 bases at J; junction bases unmatched: 6. CDR3 DNA: TGTGCCAGCTCACCAGGAGGGAGGGCCCACGAGCAGTACTTC. Translation gives CASSPGGRAHEQYF.

The rearrangement links TRBV5-1 to TRBJ2-4; D may be TRBD1 or TRBD2 (6 bases each). Trimming took 0 bases from V and 0 from J, leaving 13 bases between them. The CDR3 loop spans 17 amino acids. CDR1 SGHRS and CDR2 YFSETQ come from the germline V gene. The CDR3 nucleotides read TGCGCCAGCAGCTTGGCCCGGGGGACATTAGCCAAAAACATTCAGTACTTC. Translated, it gives CASSLARGTLAKNIQYF.

The CDR3 protein is CASSLRSYEQYF. The CDR3 nucleotides read TGTGCCAGCAGTTTAAGGTCCTACGAGCAGTACTTC. V and J are TRBV28 and TRBJ2-7, with no clear D. CDR3 size: 12 residues. Germline values: CDR1 MDHEN, CDR2 SYDVKM. The V gene lost 2 bases and the J gene lost 1 base, with 3 bases spanning the gap.

This sequence joins TRBV5-1 and TRBJ2-5; TRBD2 matches 8 bases. The CDR3 spans 15 residues. Per the germline V gene, CDR1 is SGHRS and CDR2 is YFSETQ. V lost 4 bases, J lost 5 bases, and 10 bases stayed unmatched. CDR3 residues: CASSPSSGSRETQYF. Written as DNA, the CDR3 is TGCGCCAGCAGCCCATCCAGCGGGAGTCGGGAGACCCAGTACTTC.

As DNA, the CDR3 is TGTGCCAGCAGTTTAAGACAAACTCCCTACAATGAGCAGTTCTTC. Translation: CASSLRQTPYNEQFF. J is TRBJ2-1 and V is TRBV28; no clear D. The germline V gene encodes CDR1 MDHEN and CDR2 SYDVKM. The CDR3 runs to 15 residues. V was shortened by 2 bases and J by 2 bases, with 10 bases between the two germline ends. Variable domain in full (rest from reference TRBV28 and TRBJ2-1): DVKVTQSSRYLVKRTGEKVFLECVQDMDHENMFWYRQDPGLGLRLIYFSYDVKMKEKGDIPEGYSVSREKKERFSLILESASTNQTSMYLCASSLRQTPYNEQFFGPGTRLTVL.

V gene TRBV7-2 combines with J gene TRBJ2-1; the match to TRBD2 covers 10 bases. The V segment lost 4 bases and the J segment 12 bases; nucleotides outside the gene matches: 12. Germline CDR1 SGHTA, CDR2 FQGNSA. The CDR3 sequence is 15 residues long. This CDR3 is CASSYSRTSGWGQFF. The CDR3 region has the DNA TGTGCCAGCAGCTACTCTCGGACTAGCGGTTGGGGGCAGTTCTTC.

Remarks on this clone: The junction and the germline gene differ at one end; a read error may be behind it. The chain carries TRBV7-2 and TRBJ1-1; 9 positions match TRBD1. Germline CDR1 is SGHTA and CDR2 is FQGNSA. The length of the CDR3 is 15 residues. The CDR3 is CANSLEDRGGTEAFF. In DNA form, the CDR3 reads TGTGCCAACAGCTTAGAAGACAGGGGGGGGACTGAAGCTTTCTTT.

This clone has a single count. V and J are TRBV4-1 and TRBJ2-7, with a weak D call TRBD2 (5 bases). The CDR3 length is 13 residues. Germline V lookup: CDR1 MGHRA, CDR2 YSYEKL. Trimming left V 2 bases short and J 5 bases short, with 10 bases between. The CDR3 sequence: CASSQFGVDEQYF. The CDR3 nucleotides read TGCGCCAGCAGCCAATTCGGGGTCGACGAGCAGTACTTC.

The V call is TRBV30, the J call TRBJ2-3; D is perhaps TRBD2 (6 bases). V was pared by 0 bases and J by 6 bases, with 16 bases between. From germline, CDR1 is GTSNPN and CDR2 SVGIG (reference sequence). The CDR3 sequence is 15 residues long. CDR3 residues: CAWSVGGTRADTQYF. CDR3 bases: TGTGCCTGGAGTGTAGGCGGGACCCGGGCGGATACGCAGTATTTT.

This clone was seen once. The chain joins TRBV3-1 (or the pseudogene TRBV3-2) to TRBJ2-2; D gene ambiguous. Germline loops: CDR1 LGHDT, CDR2 YNNKEL (reference sequence). This CDR3 has 12 amino acids. Between the trimmed V and J ends, which lost 4 bases and 4 bases, there was a span of 4 bases. The CDR3 spells CASSPPTGELFF. The DNA for the CDR3 is TGTGCCAGCAGCCCTCCCACCGGGGAGCTGTTTTTT.

The table lists this clone with a few counts. The V call is TRBV5-1, the J call TRBJ2-1; no clear D. The CDR3 runs to 16 residues. The V and J ends lost 0 bases and 6 bases respectively, with 16 bases between them. The germline V gene has CDR1 SGHRS and CDR2 YFSETQ. The CDR3 region is CASSLAGRIEPNEQFF. CDR3 DNA: TGCGCCAGCAGCTTGGCCGGGCGCATTGAACCCAATGAGCAGTTCTTC.

This clone was seen just once. The chain combines TRBV5-1 with TRBJ2-6; D might be TRBD1 (6 bases). The ends were cut back, 6 bases at V and 0 bases at J, with 16 bases in the middle. The CDR3 is 17 amino acids. Germline values: CDR1 SGHRS, CDR2 YFSETQ. The CDR3 bases are TGCGCCAGCACCGCCGGGACACCACTCTCTGGGGCCAACGTCCTGACTTTC. Its translation: CASTAGTPLSGANVLTF.

The chain couples TRBV9 to TRBJ2-1; no reliable D call. CDR1 SGDLS and CDR2 YYNGEE come from the germline V gene. CDR3 size: 11 residues. V was cut by 3 bases and J by 9 bases, with 7 bases left in between. The CDR3 DNA sequence: TGTGCCAGCAGCGCCCGAGGTGAGCAGTTCTTC. Translating gives CASSARGEQFF.

This clone has a handful of counts. V usage is TRBV7-3 and J usage is TRBJ2-1; D is perhaps TRBD2 (6 bases). CDR3 size: 14 residues. From germline, CDR1 is SGHTA and CDR2 FQGTGA. Trimming stripped 4 bases from V and 5 bases from J, with 12 bases between. CDR3 residues: CASSSRGLNNEQFF. CDR3 nucleotides: TGTGCCAGCAGCTCCCGGGGACTCAACAATGAGCAGTTCTTC.